This T cell receptor beta chain was observed in a study of T cell repertoires in cytomegalovirus infection. TCRdb analysed the reads with MiXCR anew, one entry per CDR3 protein. The data contain around 500,000 distinct CDR3 sequences, 42% of them singletons. On this clonotype: Its antigen is as yet unknown.

This sample comprised cultured PBMCs, obtained from culture after CMV antigen stimulation. The clonotype was recovered from a human donor in good health (CMV status not recorded). Some clones in this sample may be carry-over from other donors' samples.

CDR3 in DNA: TGTGCCAGCAGCCCCCGACTAGCGGGAGTCTCGAGCTCCTACAATGAGCAGTTCTTC. Its protein product is CASSPRLAGVSSSYNEQFF. The rearrangement links TRBV7-6 to TRBJ2-1; TRBD2 matches at 12 bases. The V and J ends lost 5 bases and 0 bases, in that order; junction bases with no gene match: 11. CDR3 length: 19 amino acids. Per germline, CDR1 SGHVS and CDR2 FNYEAQ.